This TCR beta chain was recovered during a study of cytomegalovirus exposure and HLA in healthy donors. Looking at the study overall: For the 300 to 450 genotyped donors, 75% to 90% fell within the Caucasian-associated ancestry cluster.

The PCR employed 60 Vbeta primers together with 13 Jbeta primers. Produced via immunoSEQ multiplex PCR; TCRdb's table is partial and in-frame only. This listing includes some 84,000 clones. General observations from the study: Overall, approximately 150 TCR beta chains were annotated as cytomegalovirus-associated. A highly shared variant cluster was judged a likely technical artifact. Other equally common chains were less clonally expanded than HLA-associated TCR beta chains, a later analysis showed.

The CDR3 extends over 14 amino acids. V lost 7 bases and J lost 8, with 15 bases in between. CDR1 is MDHEN and CDR2 is SYDVKM in the germline V gene. To note about this clone: Its antigen is still unknown.

The receptor was isolated from a man over 45 in good health and CMV-seronegative. Material for sequencing was PBMCs. This sequence joins TRBV28 and TRBJ1-6, with a possible D match to TRBD1 (5 bases). CDR3 residues: CASKEGYRDSPLHF. CDR3 in DNA: TGTGCCAGCAAGGAGGGGTATCGCGATTCACCCCTCCACTTT. The variable domain in full, with the rest retrieved from reference TRBV28 and TRBJ1-6, is DVKVTQSSRYLVKRTGEKVFLECVQDMDHENMFWYRQDPGLGLRLIYFSYDVKMKEKGDIPEGYSVSREKKERFSLILESASTNQTSMYLCASKEGYRDSPLHFGNGTRLTVT.